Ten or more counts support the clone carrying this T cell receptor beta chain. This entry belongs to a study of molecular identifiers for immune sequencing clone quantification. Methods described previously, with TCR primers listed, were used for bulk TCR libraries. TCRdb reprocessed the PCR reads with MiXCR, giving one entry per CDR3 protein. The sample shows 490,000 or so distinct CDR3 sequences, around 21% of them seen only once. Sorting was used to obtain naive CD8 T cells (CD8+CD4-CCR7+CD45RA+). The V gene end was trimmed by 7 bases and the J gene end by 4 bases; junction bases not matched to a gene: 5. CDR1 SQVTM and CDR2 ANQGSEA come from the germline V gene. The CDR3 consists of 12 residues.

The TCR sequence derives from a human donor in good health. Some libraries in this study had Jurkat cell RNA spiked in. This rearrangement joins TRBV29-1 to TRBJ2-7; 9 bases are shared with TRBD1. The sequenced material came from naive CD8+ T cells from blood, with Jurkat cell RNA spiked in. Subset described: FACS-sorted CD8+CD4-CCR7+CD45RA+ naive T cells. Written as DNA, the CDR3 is TGCAGCGGGACAGGGGTGGGGTACGAGCAGTACTTC. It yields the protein CSGTGVGYEQYF.